This T cell receptor beta chain was observed in a study of cytomegalovirus exposure and HLA in healthy donors. As for this clone: Antigen specificity is unknown.

V was cut by 7 bases and J by 6 bases, with 16 bases left in between. In germline, CDR1 is SGHRS, CDR2 YFSETQ. The CDR3 is 13 amino acids. PCR was performed using 60 Vbeta and 13 Jbeta primers. The protocol was immunoSEQ multiplex PCR, while the TCRdb copy is restricted to in-frame clones and leaves out a portion. The listing contains about 130,000 clones. Whole-study results and caveats: The classifier reportedly diagnosed cytomegalovirus status with high specificity and sensitivity.

The chain uses TRBV5-1 and TRBJ1-2; possibly TRBD1 for D (6 bases). Sequencing input: PBMCs. This TCR derives from a man between 18 and 29 years old in good health and CMV-seronegative. CDR3 loop: CASGTQGSDGYTF. For the CDR3, the DNA is TGCGCCAGCGGGACACAGGGCTCGGATGGCTACACCTTC.